This T cell receptor (beta chain) was documented in a study of blood T cells in healthy people across ages. Overall study findings and caveats: Observed TCR beta diversity per million T cells went down as age went up. This fall followed a roughly linear course with age. What prevented conclusive comparison of naive and antigen-experienced cells was that PBMCs were unsorted.

To note about this clonotype: Its target is not known.

A second PCR, run for about 7 to 11 cycles, used a sample-barcoded 5' primer plus a J-beta primer mix. All samples yielded 2.5 million or more CDR3-containing paired-end reads. TCRdb independently ran MiXCR on the 5' RACE reads; one entry per CDR3 protein. The repertoire has 1.5 million to 2 million distinct CDR3 sequences, roughly 27% of them found once; the top ten carry 6.5% to 8.5%. This CDR3 contains 14 residues. V trimming: 7 bases; J trimming: 4 bases; junction bases outside the gene matches: 3. Germline CDR1 is SNHLY and CDR2 is FYNNEI. The donors, aged roughly 6 to 100, were healthy Caucasians from Russia.

The chain couples TRBV2 to TRBJ1-5; 11 bases map to TRBD1. The TCR was taken from a woman in her twenties or thirties in good health. What was sequenced was blood. CDR3 in DNA: TGTGCCAGCACTAGGGACAGGGGGAATCAGCCCCAGCATTTT. It translates to CASTRDRGNQPQHF.